The entry that follows covers one T cell receptor beta chain sequence. Trimming removed 5 bases from V and 1 base from J; junction bases left unmatched: 12. The CDR3 covers 17 residues. CDR1 and CDR2 from the germline V gene are MDHEN and SYDVKM. Sequencing used immunoSEQ multiplex PCR; TCRdb keeps in-frame clones, though not all of them. Among about 2.3 million clones listed, just over 90% were seen once. The data belong to a study of shared clonotypes between healthy human individuals. This chain connects TRBV28 to TRBJ2-3; 7 positions agree with TRBD2. Material: naive CD4+ T cells from PBMCs. Subset noted: CD45RA+ positively selected. The receptor's source is a man aged 18 to 35 in good health. Some clones in this sample may be carry-over from other donors' samples. CDR3 in DNA: TGTGCCAGCAGTCCCCGGCTTAGGGCGGGAGGCACAGATACGCAGTATTTT. It codes for CASSPRLRAGGTDTQYF.